What follows is one T cell receptor (beta chain) and its context. The specificity of this receptor is unknown. Per-base qualities were not stored, and no clone one base away is much larger. Each collaborating institution followed its own protocols to collect whole blood in K2EDTA tubes. Collaborator samples were shipped for TCRbeta analysis as frozen whole blood, isolated PBMCs, or DNA extracted from either sample type. The CDR3, cysteine through phenylalanine, is 15 amino acids long. Just the 45-base CDR3 DNA is kept, in frame starting at base 1. From a lookup of the germline V gene, CDR1 and CDR2 are MNHNS and SASEGT. V and J lose 2 bases and 0 bases, and a span of 8 bases separates them. These data originate in a study of blood T cell repertoires in COVID-19 (TCRdb year 2020). Study-wide context: Collaborator samples came from the United States, Italy and Spain and covered acute and convalescent phases of COVID-19. The material from the prospective study consisted of cDNA or gDNA derived from T cells, B-cell-depleted T cells, or PBMCs. Subjects who had been exposed to COVID-19, were actively infected with it, or had recovered from it provided the deeply sampled blood TCRbeta repertoires that made up the dataset. The repertoires were made available in a free public database intended to serve as a resource for research on the immune response to SARS-CoV-2. Samples were obtained from the ongoing ImmuneRACE study (first 160 participants) and from 1,200 or so subjects provided by 6 global collaborators. The sample metadata nearly always contained a de-identified subject ID, COVID-19 status, age in years and sex. HLA class I and class II types, where available, came from metadata supplied by the sample provider rather than from assay-based typing.

The investigation overall reported the following: The amount of clinical and demographic metadata varied by source and participant and was provided uncurated.

TCRbeta CDR3 regions were amplified from genomic DNA using the immunoSEQ Assay, a bias-controlled multiplex PCR. Per the original workflow: The number of nucleated cells in each sample was estimated from the amplification of reference gene primers within the assay. To quantify the absolute abundance of each unique TCRbeta CDR3 rearrangement, sequence reads were collapsed and filtered. For each sample, productive Simpson clonality was calculated as the square root of Simpson's diversity index over productive rearrangements. In TCRdb, the immuneACCESS table is reduced to in-frame sequences with V and J assigned. These tables do not hold every clone; where another copy was compared, an unresolved V gene accounts for under half, and the others remain unexplained. The V and J calls and clone size were taken over from that table, and D and trimming were inferred from the DNA. The sample table holds roughly 100,000 clones, of which around nine tenths were seen once. The ten largest clonotypes hold under 3% of the sample.

Recombination linked TRBV6-1 to TRBJ2-1, with TRBD1 tentatively as D gene (5 bases match). Sequenced input: peripheral blood. The TCR originated in a middle-aged man with active or convalescent COVID-19. The CDR3 region: CASSERQPSYNEQFF. The DNA sequence is given as TGTGCCAGCAGTGAACGACAGCCCTCCTACAATGAGCAGTTCTTC.